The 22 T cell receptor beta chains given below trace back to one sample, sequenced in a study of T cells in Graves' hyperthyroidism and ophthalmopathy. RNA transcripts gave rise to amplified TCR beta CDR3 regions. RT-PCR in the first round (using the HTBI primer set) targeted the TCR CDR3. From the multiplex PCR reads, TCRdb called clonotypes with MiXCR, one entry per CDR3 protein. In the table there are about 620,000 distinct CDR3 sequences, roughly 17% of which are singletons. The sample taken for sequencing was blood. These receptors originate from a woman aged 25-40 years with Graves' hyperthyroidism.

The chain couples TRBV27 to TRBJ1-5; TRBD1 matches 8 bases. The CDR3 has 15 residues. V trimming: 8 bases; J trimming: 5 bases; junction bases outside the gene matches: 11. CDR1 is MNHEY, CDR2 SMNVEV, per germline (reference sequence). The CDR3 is CASGLGQGAHQPQHF. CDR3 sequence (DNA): TGTGCCAGCGGACTGGGGCAGGGGGCGCATCAGCCCCAGCATTTT.

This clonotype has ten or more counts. The CDR3 DNA sequence: TGTGCCATCAGCCTTAAGGGTGACGAGACCCAGTACTTC. Its translation: CAISLKGDETQYF. The chain uses TRBV10-3 and TRBJ2-5; D unresolved. The CDR3 loop spans 13 amino acids. V was shortened by 6 bases and J by 5 bases, with 13 bases between the two germline ends. Germline V gene data show CDR1 as ENHRY and CDR2 as SYGVKD.

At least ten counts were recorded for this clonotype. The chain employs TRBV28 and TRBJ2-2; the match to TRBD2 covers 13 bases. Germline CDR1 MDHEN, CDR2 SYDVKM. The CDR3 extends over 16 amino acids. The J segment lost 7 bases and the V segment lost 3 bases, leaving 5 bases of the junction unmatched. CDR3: CASSFRTSGSNGELFF. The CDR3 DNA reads TGTGCCAGCAGTTTTCGGACTAGCGGGAGTAACGGGGAGCTGTTTTTT.

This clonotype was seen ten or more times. The DNA of the CDR3 is TGTGCCACCGGGACGGGTGGATACAATGAGCAGTTCTTC. It codes for CATGTGGYNEQFF. The genes are TRBV28 and TRBJ2-1, with D tentatively TRBD1 or TRBD2 (5 bases each). This CDR3 comprises 13 residues. The V end was cut by 10 bases, the J end by 4 bases, with 14 bases between. From germline, CDR1 is MDHEN and CDR2 SYDVKM.

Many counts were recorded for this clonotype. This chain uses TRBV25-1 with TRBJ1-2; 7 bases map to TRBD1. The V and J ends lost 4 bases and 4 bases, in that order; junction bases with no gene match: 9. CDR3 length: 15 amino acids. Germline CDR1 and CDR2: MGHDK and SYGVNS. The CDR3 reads CASSAVTGVGYGYTF. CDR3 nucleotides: TGTGCCAGCAGTGCCGTTACAGGGGTGGGCTATGGCTACACCTTC.

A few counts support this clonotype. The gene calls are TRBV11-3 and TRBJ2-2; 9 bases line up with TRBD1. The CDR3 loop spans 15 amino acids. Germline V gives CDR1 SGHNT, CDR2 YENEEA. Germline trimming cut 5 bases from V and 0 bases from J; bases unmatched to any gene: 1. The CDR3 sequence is CASSRQGANTGELFF. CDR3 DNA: TGTGCCAGCAGCCGACAGGGGGCGAACACCGGGGAGCTGTTTTTT.

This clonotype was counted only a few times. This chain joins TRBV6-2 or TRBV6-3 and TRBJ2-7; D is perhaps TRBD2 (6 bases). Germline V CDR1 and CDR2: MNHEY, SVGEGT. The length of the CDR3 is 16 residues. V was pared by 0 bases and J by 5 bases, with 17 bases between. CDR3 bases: TGTGCCAGCAGTTACTCCGTGACTAGACTTACGGACGAGCAGTACTTC. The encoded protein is CASSYSVTRLTDEQYF.

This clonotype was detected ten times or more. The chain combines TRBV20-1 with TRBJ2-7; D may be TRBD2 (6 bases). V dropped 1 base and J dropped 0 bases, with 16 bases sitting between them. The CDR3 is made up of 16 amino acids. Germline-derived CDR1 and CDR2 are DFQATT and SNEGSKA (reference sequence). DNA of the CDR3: TGCAGTGCTAGAGTTGTGGGACTTCCTAGCTCCTACGAGCAGTACTTC. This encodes CSARVVGLPSSYEQYF.

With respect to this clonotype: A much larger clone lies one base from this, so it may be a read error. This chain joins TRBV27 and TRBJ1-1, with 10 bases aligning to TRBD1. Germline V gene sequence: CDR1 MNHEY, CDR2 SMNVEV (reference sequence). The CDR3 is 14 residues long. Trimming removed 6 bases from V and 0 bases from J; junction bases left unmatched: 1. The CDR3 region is CASRGQGLNTEAFF. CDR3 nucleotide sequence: TGTGCCAGCAGGGGACAGGGGCTGAACACTGAAGCTTTCTTT.

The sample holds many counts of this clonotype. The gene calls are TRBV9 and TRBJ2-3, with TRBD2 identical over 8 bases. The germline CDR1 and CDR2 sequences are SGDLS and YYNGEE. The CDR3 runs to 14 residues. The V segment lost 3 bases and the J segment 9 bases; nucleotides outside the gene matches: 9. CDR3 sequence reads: CASSATSEGDTQYF. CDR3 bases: TGTGCCAGCAGCGCGACTAGCGAGGGGGACACGCAGTATTTT. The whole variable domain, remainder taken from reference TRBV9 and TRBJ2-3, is DSGVTQTPKHLITATGQRVTLRCSPRSGDLSVYWYQQSLDQGLQFLIQYYNGEERAKGNILERFSAQQFPDLHSELNLSSLELGDSALYFCASSATSEGDTQYFGPGTRLTVL.

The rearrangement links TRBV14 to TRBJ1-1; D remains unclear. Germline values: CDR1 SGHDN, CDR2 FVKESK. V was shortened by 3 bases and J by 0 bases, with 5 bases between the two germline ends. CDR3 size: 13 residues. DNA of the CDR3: TGTGCCAGCAGCCATTCGTTGAACACTGAAGCTTTCTTT. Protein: CASSHSLNTEAFF.

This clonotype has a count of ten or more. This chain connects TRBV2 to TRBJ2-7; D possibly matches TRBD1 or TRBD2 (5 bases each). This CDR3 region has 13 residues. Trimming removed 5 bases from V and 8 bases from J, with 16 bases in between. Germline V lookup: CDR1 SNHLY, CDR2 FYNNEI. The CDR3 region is CASSSGRQRKQYF. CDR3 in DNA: TGTGCCAGCAGTTCGGGACGCCAAAGGAAGCAGTACTTC.

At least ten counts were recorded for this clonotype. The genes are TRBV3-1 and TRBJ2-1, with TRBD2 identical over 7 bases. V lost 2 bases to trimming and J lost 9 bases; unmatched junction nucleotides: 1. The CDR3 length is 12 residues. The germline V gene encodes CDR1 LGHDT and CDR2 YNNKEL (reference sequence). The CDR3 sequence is CASSQIAGEQFF. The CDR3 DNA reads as TGTGCCAGCAGCCAAATAGCGGGTGAGCAGTTCTTC.

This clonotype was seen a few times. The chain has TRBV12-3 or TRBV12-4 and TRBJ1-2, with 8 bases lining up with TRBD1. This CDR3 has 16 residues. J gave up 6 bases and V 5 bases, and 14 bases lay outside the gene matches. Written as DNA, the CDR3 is TGTGCCAGCAGTCCCCAATTAGGACAGGGTAATAATGGCTACACCTTC. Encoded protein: CASSPQLGQGNNGYTF.

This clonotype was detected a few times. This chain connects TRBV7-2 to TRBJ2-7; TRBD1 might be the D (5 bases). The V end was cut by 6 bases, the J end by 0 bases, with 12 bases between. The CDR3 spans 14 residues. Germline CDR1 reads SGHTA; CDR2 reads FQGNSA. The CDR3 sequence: CASRDYGHSYEQYF. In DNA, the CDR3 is TGTGCCAGCAGAGATTATGGACACTCCTACGAGCAGTACTTC.

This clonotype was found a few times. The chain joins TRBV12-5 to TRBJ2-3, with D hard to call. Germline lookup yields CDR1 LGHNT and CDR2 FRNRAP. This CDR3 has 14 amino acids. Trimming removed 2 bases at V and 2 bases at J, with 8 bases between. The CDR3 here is CASGLIGYTDTQYF. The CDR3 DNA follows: TGTGCTAGTGGTTTGATCGGTTACACAGATACGCAGTATTTT.

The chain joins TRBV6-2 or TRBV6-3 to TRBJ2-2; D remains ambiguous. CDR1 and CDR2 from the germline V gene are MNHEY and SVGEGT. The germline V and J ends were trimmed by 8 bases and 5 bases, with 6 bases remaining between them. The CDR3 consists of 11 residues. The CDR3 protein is CASEETGELFF. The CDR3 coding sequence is TGTGCCAGCGAGGAGACCGGGGAGCTGTTTTTT.

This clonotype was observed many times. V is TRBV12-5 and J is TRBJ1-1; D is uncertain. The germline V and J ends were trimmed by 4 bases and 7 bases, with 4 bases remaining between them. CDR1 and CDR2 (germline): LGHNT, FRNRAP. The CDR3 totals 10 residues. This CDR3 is CASGSLEAFF. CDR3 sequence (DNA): TGTGCTAGTGGTTCCCTTGAAGCTTTCTTT.

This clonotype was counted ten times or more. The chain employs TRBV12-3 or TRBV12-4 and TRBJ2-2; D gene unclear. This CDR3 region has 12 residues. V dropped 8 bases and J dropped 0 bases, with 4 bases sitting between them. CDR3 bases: TGTGCCAGCGGCGCGAACACCGGGGAGCTGTTTTTT. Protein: CASGANTGELFF.

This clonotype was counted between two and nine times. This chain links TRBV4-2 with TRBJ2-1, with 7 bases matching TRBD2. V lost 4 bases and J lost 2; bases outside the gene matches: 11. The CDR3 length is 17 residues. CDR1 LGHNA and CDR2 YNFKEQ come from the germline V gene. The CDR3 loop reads CASSPGVWEGPYNEQFF. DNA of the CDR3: TGTGCCAGCAGCCCAGGCGTGTGGGAGGGCCCCTACAATGAGCAGTTCTTC.

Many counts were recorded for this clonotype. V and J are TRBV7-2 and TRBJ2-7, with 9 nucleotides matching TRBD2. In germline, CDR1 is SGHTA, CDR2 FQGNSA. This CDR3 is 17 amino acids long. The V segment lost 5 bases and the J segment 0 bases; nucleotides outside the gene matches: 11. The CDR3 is CASSPGPLAGSSYEQYF. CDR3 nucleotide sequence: TGTGCCAGCAGCCCTGGACCACTAGCGGGTTCCTCCTACGAGCAGTACTTC.

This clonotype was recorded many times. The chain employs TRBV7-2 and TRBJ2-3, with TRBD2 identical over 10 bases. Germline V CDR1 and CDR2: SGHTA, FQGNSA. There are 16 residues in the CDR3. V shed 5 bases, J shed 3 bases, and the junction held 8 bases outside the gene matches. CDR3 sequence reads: CASSARLAGATDTQYF. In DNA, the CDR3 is TGTGCCAGCAGCGCACGGCTAGCGGGGGCTACAGATACGCAGTATTTT.